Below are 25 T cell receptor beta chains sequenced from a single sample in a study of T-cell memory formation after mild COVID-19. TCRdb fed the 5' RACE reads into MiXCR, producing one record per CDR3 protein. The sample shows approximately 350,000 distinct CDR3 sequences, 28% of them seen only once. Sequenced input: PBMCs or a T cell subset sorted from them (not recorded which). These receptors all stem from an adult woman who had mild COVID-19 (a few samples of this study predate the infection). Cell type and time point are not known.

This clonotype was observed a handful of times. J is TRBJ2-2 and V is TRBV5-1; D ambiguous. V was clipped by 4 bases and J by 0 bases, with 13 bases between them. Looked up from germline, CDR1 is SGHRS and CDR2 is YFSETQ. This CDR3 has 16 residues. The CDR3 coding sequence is TGCGCCAGCAGCCCCCCTGGCAGGACGAACACCGGGGAGCTGTTTTTT. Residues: CASSPPGRTNTGELFF.

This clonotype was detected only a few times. CDR3 protein: CASSGASGGVSYEQYF. CDR3 coding DNA: TGTGCCAGCAGTGGGGCTAGCGGGGGGGTCTCCTACGAGCAGTACTTC. This chain links TRBV11-3 with TRBJ2-7, with 12 bases lining up with TRBD2. Trimming cost V 6 bases and J 0 bases; bases outside gene matches: 6. Per germline, CDR1 SGHNT and CDR2 YENEEA. The CDR3 spans 16 residues.

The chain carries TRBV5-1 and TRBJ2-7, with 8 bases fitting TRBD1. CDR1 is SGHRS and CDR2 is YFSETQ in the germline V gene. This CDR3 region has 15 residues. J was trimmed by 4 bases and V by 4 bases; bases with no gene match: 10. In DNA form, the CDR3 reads TGCGCCAGCAGCGATCCGGGACAGGCCCCATACGAGCAGTACTTC. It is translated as CASSDPGQAPYEQYF.

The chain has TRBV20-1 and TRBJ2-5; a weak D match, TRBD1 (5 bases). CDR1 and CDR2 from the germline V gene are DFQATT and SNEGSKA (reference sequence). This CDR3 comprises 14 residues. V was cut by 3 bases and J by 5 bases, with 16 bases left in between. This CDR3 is CSARGRVTWETQYF. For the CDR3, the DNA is TGCAGTGCTAGGGGCAGGGTGACGTGGGAGACCCAGTACTTC.

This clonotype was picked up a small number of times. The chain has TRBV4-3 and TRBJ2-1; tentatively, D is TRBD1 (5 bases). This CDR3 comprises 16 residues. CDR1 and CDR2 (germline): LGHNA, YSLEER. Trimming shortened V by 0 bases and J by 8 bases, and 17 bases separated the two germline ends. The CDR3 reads CASSQDRRAGSDEQFF. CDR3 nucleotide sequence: TGCGCCAGCAGCCAAGATCGCCGGGCAGGGTCCGATGAGCAGTTCTTC.

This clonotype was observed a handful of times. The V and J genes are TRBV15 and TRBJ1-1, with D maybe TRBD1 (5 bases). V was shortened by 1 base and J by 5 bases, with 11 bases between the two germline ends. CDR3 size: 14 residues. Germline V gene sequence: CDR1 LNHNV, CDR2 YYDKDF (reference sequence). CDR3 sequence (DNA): TGTGCCACCAGCAGAGGACAGCGAGAAACTGAAGCTTTCTTT. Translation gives CATSRGQRETEAFF.

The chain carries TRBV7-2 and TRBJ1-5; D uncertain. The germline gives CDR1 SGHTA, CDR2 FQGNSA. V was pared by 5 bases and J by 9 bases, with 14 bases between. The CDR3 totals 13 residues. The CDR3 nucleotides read TGTGCCAGCAGCCTGGGCGGAGTGATGCCCCAGCATTTT. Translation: CASSLGGVMPQHF.

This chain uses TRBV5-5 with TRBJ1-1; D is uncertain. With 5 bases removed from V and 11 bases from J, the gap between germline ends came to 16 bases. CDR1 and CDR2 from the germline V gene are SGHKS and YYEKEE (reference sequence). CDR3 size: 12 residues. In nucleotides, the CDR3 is TGTGCCAGCAGTCCTGGACCAGGAACGGCTTTCTTT. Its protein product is CASSPGPGTAFF.

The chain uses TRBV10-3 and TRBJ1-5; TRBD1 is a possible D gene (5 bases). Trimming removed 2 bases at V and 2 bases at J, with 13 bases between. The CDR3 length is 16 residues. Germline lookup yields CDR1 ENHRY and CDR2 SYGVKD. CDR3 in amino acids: CAISESLGGGNQPQHF. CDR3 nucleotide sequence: TGTGCCATCAGTGAGAGTCTAGGAGGGGGCAATCAGCCCCAGCATTTT.

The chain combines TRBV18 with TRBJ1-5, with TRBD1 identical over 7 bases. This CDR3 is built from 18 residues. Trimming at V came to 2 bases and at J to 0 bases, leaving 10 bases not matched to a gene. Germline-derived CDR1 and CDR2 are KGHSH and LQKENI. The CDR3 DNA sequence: TGTGCCAGCTCACCAATCAGACAGGGATCTTATAGCAATCAGCCCCAGCATTTT. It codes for CASSPIRQGSYSNQPQHF.

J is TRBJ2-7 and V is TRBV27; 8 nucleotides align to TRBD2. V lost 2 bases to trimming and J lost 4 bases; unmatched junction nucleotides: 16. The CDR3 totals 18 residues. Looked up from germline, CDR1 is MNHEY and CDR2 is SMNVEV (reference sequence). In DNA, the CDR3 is TGTGCCAGCAGTTTACAGCGGGGGAACACCCGAATAGGGTACGAGCAGTACTTC. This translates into CASSLQRGNTRIGYEQYF.

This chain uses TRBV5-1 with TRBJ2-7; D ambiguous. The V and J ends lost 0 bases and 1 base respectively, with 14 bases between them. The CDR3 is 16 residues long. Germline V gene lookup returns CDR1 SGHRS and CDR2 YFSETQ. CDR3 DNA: TGCGCCAGCAGCTTGGCCGATAGCAAGGGATCCTACGAGCAGTACTTC. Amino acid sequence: CASSLADSKGSYEQYF.

Here the CDR3 reads CASSQDGLAGGADTQYF. The CDR3, as DNA: TGTGCCAGCAGCCAAGATGGACTAGCGGGGGGCGCAGATACGCAGTATTTT. The chain uses TRBV3-1 and TRBJ2-3; 14 bases agree with TRBD2. Germline V gives CDR1 LGHDT, CDR2 YNNKEL (reference sequence). The ends lost 0 bases at V and 4 bases at J; junction bases unmatched: 3. The CDR3 runs 17 residues.

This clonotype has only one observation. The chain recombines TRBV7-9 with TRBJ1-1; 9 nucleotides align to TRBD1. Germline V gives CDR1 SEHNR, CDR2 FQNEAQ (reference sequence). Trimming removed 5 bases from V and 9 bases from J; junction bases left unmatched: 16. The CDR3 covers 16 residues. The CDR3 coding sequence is TGTGCCAGCAGCCCGAAGGTAATCGGGACAGGGACGCAAGCTTTCTTT. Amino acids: CASSPKVIGTGTQAFF.

The CDR3 loop reads CASSLSGGNYGYTF. CDR3 DNA sequence: TGTGCCAGCAGCTTATCCGGGGGGAACTATGGCTACACCTTC. The chain combines TRBV7-9 with TRBJ1-2; perhaps TRBD1 as D (5 bases). The length of the CDR3 is 14 residues. From germline, CDR1 is SEHNR and CDR2 FQNEAQ (reference sequence). V lost 2 bases to trimming and J lost 2 bases, with 9 bases between them.

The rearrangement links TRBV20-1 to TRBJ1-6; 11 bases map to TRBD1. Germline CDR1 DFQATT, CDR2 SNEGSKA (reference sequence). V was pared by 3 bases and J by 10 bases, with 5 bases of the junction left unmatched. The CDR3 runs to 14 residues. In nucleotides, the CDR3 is TGCAGTGCTAGGCTTGGGACAGGGGGGTCACCCCTCCACTTT. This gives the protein CSARLGTGGSPLHF.

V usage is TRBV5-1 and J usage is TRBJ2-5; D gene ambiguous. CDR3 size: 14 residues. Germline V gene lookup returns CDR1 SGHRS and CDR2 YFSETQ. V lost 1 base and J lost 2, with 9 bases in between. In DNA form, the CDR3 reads TGCGCCAGCAGCTTGCTGGGAACGCAAGAGACCCAGTACTTC. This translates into CASSLLGTQETQYF.

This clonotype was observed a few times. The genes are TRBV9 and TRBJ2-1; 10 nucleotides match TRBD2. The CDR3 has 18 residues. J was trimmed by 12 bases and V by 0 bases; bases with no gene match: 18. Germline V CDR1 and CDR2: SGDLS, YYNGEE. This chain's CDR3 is CASSVAGGSGRVYNGQFF. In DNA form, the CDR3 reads TGTGCCAGCAGCGTAGCGGGAGGGAGCGGGAGGGTTTATAACGGGCAGTTCTTC.

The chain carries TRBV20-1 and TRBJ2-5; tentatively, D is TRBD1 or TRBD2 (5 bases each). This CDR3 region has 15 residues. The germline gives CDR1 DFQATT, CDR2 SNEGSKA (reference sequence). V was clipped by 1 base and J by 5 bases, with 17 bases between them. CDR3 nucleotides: TGCAGTGCTAGAGCCGGGACGAACCCCGGGGAGACCCAGTACTTC. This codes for CSARAGTNPGETQYF.

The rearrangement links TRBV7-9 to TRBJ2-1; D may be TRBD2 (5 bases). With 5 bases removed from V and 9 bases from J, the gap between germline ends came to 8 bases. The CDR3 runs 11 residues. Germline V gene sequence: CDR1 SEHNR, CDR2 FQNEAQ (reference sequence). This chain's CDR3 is CASSRELEQFF. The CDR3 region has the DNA TGTGCCAGCAGCCGGGAACTTGAGCAGTTCTTC.

CDR3 in amino acids: CASTGQGGTEAFF. The CDR3 nucleotides are TGTGCCAGCACCGGACAGGGGGGGACTGAAGCTTTCTTT. This rearrangement joins TRBV7-9 to TRBJ1-1; TRBD1 agrees at 10 bases. This CDR3 spans 13 amino acids. CDR1 SEHNR and CDR2 FQNEAQ come from the germline V gene (reference sequence). V trimming: 7 bases; J trimming: 5 bases; junction bases outside the gene matches: 4.

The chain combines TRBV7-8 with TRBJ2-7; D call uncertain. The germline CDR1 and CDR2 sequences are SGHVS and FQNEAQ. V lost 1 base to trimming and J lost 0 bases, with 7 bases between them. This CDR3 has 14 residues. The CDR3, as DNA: TGTGCCAGCAGCTTAGGTCCTCTCTCCTACGAGCAGTACTTC. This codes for CASSLGPLSYEQYF. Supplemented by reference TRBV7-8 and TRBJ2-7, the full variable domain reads GAGVSQSPRYKVAKRGQDVALRCDPISGHVSLFWYQQALGQGPEFLTYFQNEAQLDKSGLPSDRFFAERPEGSVSTLKIQRTQQEDSAVYLCASSLGPLSYEQYFGPGTRLTVT.

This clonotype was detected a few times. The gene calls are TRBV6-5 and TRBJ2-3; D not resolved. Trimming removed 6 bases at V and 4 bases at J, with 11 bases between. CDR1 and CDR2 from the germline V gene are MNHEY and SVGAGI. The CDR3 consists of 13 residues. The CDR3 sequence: CASRSGGPDTQYF. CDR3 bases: TGTGCCAGCAGGTCGGGCGGTCCAGATACGCAGTATTTT.

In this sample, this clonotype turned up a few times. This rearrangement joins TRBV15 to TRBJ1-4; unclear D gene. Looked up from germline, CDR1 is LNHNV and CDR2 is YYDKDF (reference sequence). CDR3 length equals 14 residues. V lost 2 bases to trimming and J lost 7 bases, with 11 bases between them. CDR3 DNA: TGTGCCACCAGCAGAAGCGAGAGTATTGAAAAACTGTTTTTT. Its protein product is CATSRSESIEKLFF.

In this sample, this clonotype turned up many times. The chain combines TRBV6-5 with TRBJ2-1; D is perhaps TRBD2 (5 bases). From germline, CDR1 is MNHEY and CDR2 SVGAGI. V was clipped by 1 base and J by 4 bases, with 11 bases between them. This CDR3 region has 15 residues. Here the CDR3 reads CASSYWRAAYNEQFF. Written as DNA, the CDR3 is TGTGCCAGCAGTTACTGGCGGGCAGCGTACAATGAGCAGTTCTTC.